The clone carrying this T cell receptor (beta chain) was recorded once. This sample is drawn from a study of CD8 T cells in Susac syndrome. Random hexamers were used to reverse transcribe the RNA input (about 0.5 to 1 ug). TCRdb itself ran the immunoSEQ multiplex PCR reads through MiXCR, one entry per CDR3 protein. This table has about 300,000 distinct CDR3 sequences, around 91% appearing once. The CDR3 totals 13 residues. The germline V gene encodes CDR1 DFQATT and CDR2 SNEGSKA (reference sequence). The V end was cut by 7 bases, the J end by 2 bases, with 15 bases between. Material: CD8+ T cells from PBMCs. The chain uses TRBV20-1 and TRBJ2-7; D gene unclear. This TCR derives from a human donor with multiple sclerosis. The chain's CDR3 is CSVAPTTPYEQYF. The CDR3 region has the DNA TGCAGTGTGGCGCCCACGACCCCCTACGAGCAGTACTTC.